These 29 T cell receptor beta chains originate from one sample sequenced in a study of identical twins. Each CDR3 protein gets one entry after TCRdb re-called the 5' RACE reads with MiXCR. The sample contains 1.5 million or so distinct CDR3 sequences, under 35% of which appear only once. The sequencing sample was made of cord blood. These receptors were obtained from a newborn girl in good health.

Comment on this clonotype: A junction boundary mismatches the germline segment, possibly from a read error. The V and J genes are TRBV3-1 and TRBJ1-2; 8 positions agree with TRBD1. This CDR3 has 16 residues. Germline-derived CDR1 and CDR2 are LGHDT and YNNKEL (reference sequence). The CDR3 DNA follows: TGTGCCAGCAGCATTCGGACAGGGATGGCGAACTCTGGCTACACCTTC. Its protein is CASSIRTGMANSGYTF.

The rearrangement links TRBV7-9 to TRBJ2-5, with unresolved D. V was trimmed by 2 bases and J by 1 base, leaving 11 bases between them. In germline, CDR1 is SEHNR, CDR2 FQNEAQ (reference sequence). The CDR3 covers 15 residues. Written as DNA, the CDR3 is TGTGCCAGCAGCTTACCCCTGACTGTCCAAGAGACCCAGTACTTC. Translating it yields CASSLPLTVQETQYF.

This clonotype has a single count. The rearrangement links TRBV5-1 to TRBJ2-2; a possible D gene is TRBD1 (5 bases). The CDR3 is 14 residues long. CDR1 and CDR2 (germline): SGHRS, YFSETQ. V was shortened by 1 base and J by 4 bases, with 8 bases between the two germline ends. CDR3 DNA: TGCGCCAGCAGCTTGACCGACAGCACCGGGGAGCTGTTTTTT. Translation gives CASSLTDSTGELFF.

This clonotype was seen at least ten times. The V and J genes are TRBV29-1 and TRBJ2-1, with TRBD1 matching over 8 bases. The CDR3 has 13 amino acids. Germline CDR1 SQVTM, CDR2 ANQGSEA. The V gene end was trimmed by 4 bases and the J gene end by 6 bases; junction bases not matched to a gene: 5. The CDR3 DNA reads TGCAGCGTTGTCGGGGGACAGGTCAATGAGCAGTTCTTC. This gives the protein CSVVGGQVNEQFF.

The chain uses TRBV2 and TRBJ2-1, with 10 bases identical to TRBD2. With 7 bases clipped from V and 9 bases from J, the junction kept 9 bases outside the gene matches. CDR1 and CDR2 (germline): SNHLY, FYNNEI. This CDR3 comprises 14 residues. The CDR3 DNA is TGTGCCAGCAATGGAAGGCTAGCGGGGGCTGAGCAGTTCTTC. Residues: CASNGRLAGAEQFF.

V usage is TRBV6-1 and J usage is TRBJ1-2; possibly TRBD1 for D (5 bases). The ends were cut back, 3 bases at V and 9 bases at J, with 17 bases in the middle. The CDR3 length is 14 residues. Germline CDR1 reads MNHNS; CDR2 reads SASEGT. The CDR3 spells CASSELRQGNCYTF. In nucleotides, the CDR3 is TGTGCCAGCAGTGAGCTAAGGCAGGGAAACTGCTACACCTTC.

The CDR3 DNA follows: TGCGCCAGCAGATTTGATGAGACCCAGTACTTC. Translation: CASRFDETQYF. J is TRBJ2-5 and V is TRBV5-1; D is unclear. Per the germline V gene, CDR1 is SGHRS and CDR2 is YFSETQ. This CDR3 contains 11 residues. Between the trimmed V and J ends, which lost 5 bases and 5 bases, there was a span of 7 bases.

The chain employs TRBV10-3 and TRBJ2-3; D gene uncertain. The CDR3 has 14 amino acids. Trimming cost V 6 bases and J 2 bases, with 12 bases left between them. From germline, CDR1 is ENHRY and CDR2 SYGVKD. The CDR3 loop is CAIRSFDPTDTQYF. The CDR3 DNA is TGTGCCATCAGGTCATTCGACCCCACAGATACGCAGTATTTT.

A single count supports this clonotype. The gene calls are TRBV7-9 and TRBJ2-1, with no clear D. CDR3 length equals 12 residues. Deletions cut 5 bases from V and 9 bases from J, with 11 bases between. CDR1 and CDR2 (germline): SEHNR, FQNEAQ (reference sequence). The CDR3 sequence is CASSPTNFEQFF. In nucleotides, the CDR3 is TGTGCCAGCAGCCCGACGAACTTTGAGCAGTTCTTC.

At least ten counts were recorded for this clonotype. For the CDR3, the DNA is TGCAGCGTTGAAGAAATCGGCTTTCCCACAGATACGCAGTATTTT. The encoded protein is CSVEEIGFPTDTQYF. V gene TRBV29-1 combines with J gene TRBJ2-3, with no clear D. With 0 bases removed from V and 2 bases from J, the gap between germline ends came to 12 bases. This CDR3 is 15 amino acids long. Germline V gene data show CDR1 as SQVTM and CDR2 as ANQGSEA.

The J gene is TRBJ2-5, the V gene TRBV7-8; D unresolved. This CDR3 has 14 residues. Germline V CDR1 and CDR2: SGHVS, FQNEAQ. V was cut by 0 bases and J by 3 bases, with 8 bases left in between. CDR3 in DNA: TGTGCCAGCAGCTTAGCGTCCGATGAAGAGACCCAGTACTTC. This sequence encodes CASSLASDEETQYF.

The J gene is TRBJ1-2, the V gene TRBV12-3 or TRBV12-4; D possibly corresponds to TRBD1 (5 bases). This CDR3 has 14 amino acids. Trimming cost V 1 base and J 7 bases, with 13 bases left between them. CDR3 nucleotide sequence: TGTGCCAGCAGTTTAGAACACCAGGGCCGTGGCTACACCTTC. This codes for CASSLEHQGRGYTF.

V gene TRBV7-9 combines with J gene TRBJ1-1; 8 bases fit TRBD1. Germline V gives CDR1 SEHNR, CDR2 FQNEAQ (reference sequence). This CDR3 comprises 16 residues. With V trimmed by 4 bases and J by 1 base, 8 bases remained unmatched. Here the CDR3 reads CASSSGQGRRNTEAFF. CDR3 sequence (DNA): TGTGCCAGCAGCTCCGGACAGGGCCGGAGGAACACTGAAGCTTTCTTT.

For this clonotype: A read error is possible here, since a much larger clone lies one base away. The V gene is TRBV10-3, the J gene TRBJ2-1; perhaps D is TRBD1 or TRBD2 (5 bases each). Germline-derived CDR1 and CDR2 are ENHRY and SYGVKD. The CDR3 is 15 amino acids. The CDR3 loop is CAISPGPRSYNGQFF. The CDR3 nucleotides are TGTGCCATCAGTCCGGGACCGCGCTCCTACAATGGGCAGTTCTTC.

The sample holds a few counts of this clonotype. The V and J genes are TRBV12-3 or TRBV12-4 and TRBJ2-7; D possibly uses TRBD1 or TRBD2 (5 bases each). There are 16 residues in the CDR3. V was trimmed by 5 bases and J by 3 bases, leaving 20 bases between them. CDR3 nucleotides: TGTGCCAGCAGTCCCAGAGGGCAGGGATTGCACTACGAGCAGTACTTC. Translated: CASSPRGQGLHYEQYF.

V is TRBV12-3 or TRBV12-4 and J is TRBJ2-1, with unresolved D. This CDR3 region has 11 residues. V lost 3 bases and J 12 bases, leaving 9 bases between the germline ends. This CDR3 reads CASSLGSGQFF. CDR3 DNA sequence: TGTGCCAGCAGTTTGGGGTCAGGGCAGTTCTTC.

Concerning this clonotype: With a much larger clone just one base away, this may be a read error. V is TRBV29-1 and J is TRBJ2-5; a weak D match, TRBD2 (6 bases). Per the germline V gene, CDR1 is SQVTM and CDR2 is ANQGSEA. The CDR3 sequence is 17 residues long. CDR3 nucleotide sequence: TGCAGCGTTTTTCTAAGGCCGGGAGCCCCAAGTGCAGAGGCCCAGTACTTC. The encoded protein is CSVFLRPGAPSAEAQYF.

This clonotype was observed a handful of times. V is TRBV7-8 and J is TRBJ2-1; D possibly uses TRBD1 or TRBD2 (5 bases each). With 5 bases removed from V and 4 bases from J, the gap between germline ends came to 15 bases. There are 15 residues in the CDR3. CDR1 is SGHVS, CDR2 FQNEAQ, per germline. CDR3 DNA: TGTGCCAGCAGCGCCCGGGACCCTTATTACAATGAGCAGTTCTTC. It specifies CASSARDPYYNEQFF.

There are many counts of this clonotype. The chain joins TRBV14 to TRBJ2-3, with D unresolved. Germline CDR1 and CDR2: SGHDN and FVKESK. The CDR3 spans 13 residues. V lost 0 bases and J 7 bases, leaving 8 bases between the germline ends. The CDR3 here is CASSQDWGYTQYF. DNA of the CDR3: TGTGCCAGCAGCCAAGATTGGGGTTATACGCAGTATTTT.

The chain recombines TRBV20-1 with TRBJ1-2; TRBD1 is a possible D gene (6 bases). CDR1 and CDR2 from the germline V gene are DFQATT and SNEGSKA (reference sequence). With 4 bases removed from V and 1 base from J, the gap between germline ends came to 25 bases. The CDR3 runs 18 residues. The DNA for the CDR3 is TGCAGTGCTATCCTCAGGGGCCGCAAGTGGGCCCTTAACTATGGCTACACCTTC. It codes for CSAILRGRKWALNYGYTF.

V and J are TRBV4-2 and TRBJ2-3; 8 nucleotides agree with TRBD2. V dropped 2 bases and J dropped 5; count of bases not matched to a gene: 9. Germline CDR1 LGHNA, CDR2 YNFKEQ. CDR3 length: 16 residues. In DNA, the CDR3 is TGTGCCAGCAGCCAAAAAAGCGGGGGACCGGGAGATACGCAGTATTTT. This translates into CASSQKSGGPGDTQYF.

This chain uses TRBV4-1 with TRBJ1-4, with 7 nucleotides matching TRBD1. CDR3 length: 19 residues. V shed 2 bases and J 0 bases; nucleotides not matched to a gene: 12. Germline CDR1 MGHRA, CDR2 YSYEKL. DNA of the CDR3: TGCGCCAGCAGCCAATTCCCCCGGGACAGCGAAGCAACTAATGAAAAACTGTTTTTT. Translating it yields CASSQFPRDSEATNEKLFF.

This clonotype was seen only a few times. V usage is TRBV20-1 and J usage is TRBJ2-3; D is tentatively TRBD1 or TRBD2 (5 bases each). From germline, CDR1 is DFQATT and CDR2 SNEGSKA (reference sequence). The V end was cut by 3 bases, the J end by 2 bases, with 9 bases between. CDR3 size: 13 residues. In DNA form, the CDR3 reads TGCAGTGCTAGGGGGACGGTCACAGATACGCAGTATTTT. Encoded protein: CSARGTVTDTQYF.

The table lists this clonotype with a few counts. The J gene is TRBJ2-3, the V gene TRBV4-1; 10 nucleotides agree with TRBD2. Germline-derived CDR1 and CDR2 are MGHRA and YSYEKL. This CDR3 region has 16 residues. The V and J ends lost 0 bases and 2 bases, in that order; junction bases with no gene match: 2. This CDR3 reads CASSQELAGITDTQYF. The DNA of the CDR3 is TGCGCCAGCAGCCAAGAACTAGCGGGGATCACAGATACGCAGTATTTT.

A few counts support this clonotype. The chain joins TRBV3-1 to TRBJ2-4, with TRBD1 as a possible D gene (5 bases). The CDR3 consists of 12 residues. Germline V CDR1 and CDR2: LGHDT, YNNKEL (reference sequence). Trimming removed 1 base at V and 13 bases at J, with 11 bases between. CDR3: CASSQASGKQYF. The CDR3 DNA follows: TGTGCCAGCAGCCAAGCTTCAGGGAAGCAGTACTTC.

This clonotype was observed a handful of times. CDR3 amino acids: CASSFSSLEAFF. The CDR3 DNA follows: TGTGCCAGCAGCTTTAGTAGTCTGGAAGCTTTCTTT. This chain uses TRBV7-9 with TRBJ1-1; D unclear. CDR3 length: 12 amino acids. Per germline, CDR1 SEHNR and CDR2 FQNEAQ (reference sequence). Trimming took 3 bases from V and 8 from J, leaving 10 bases between them.

On this clonotype itself: One base away lies a much larger clone, so this may be a sequencing read error. The genes are TRBV10-3 and TRBJ2-3; 11 positions agree with TRBD2. This CDR3 spans 13 amino acids. From germline, CDR1 is ENHRY and CDR2 SYGVKD. CDR3 amino acids: CAVLAGGTDTLYF. The CDR3 coding sequence is TGTGCCGTCCTAGCGGGAGGCACAGATACGCTGTATTTT.

The V gene is TRBV10-2, the J gene TRBJ2-1; TRBD1 matches 7 bases. V lost 6 bases and J lost 7; bases outside the gene matches: 12. Germline CDR1 WSHSY, CDR2 SAAADI. This CDR3 is built from 15 residues. The CDR3 DNA follows: TGCGCCAGCAGGGGACCTGACAGGGCTTGGAATGAGCAGTTCTTC. This codes for CASRGPDRAWNEQFF.

This clonotype was observed a handful of times. This rearrangement joins TRBV7-6 to TRBJ1-6; 8 positions match TRBD1. V was pared by 3 bases and J by 10 bases, with 8 bases of the junction left unmatched. CDR3 length: 15 residues. The V gene's germline CDR1 is SGHVS and CDR2 FNYEAQ. The CDR3 region is CASSFRTGNGSPLHF. The CDR3 nucleotides are TGTGCCAGCAGCTTCCGGACAGGGAACGGCTCACCCCTCCACTTT.